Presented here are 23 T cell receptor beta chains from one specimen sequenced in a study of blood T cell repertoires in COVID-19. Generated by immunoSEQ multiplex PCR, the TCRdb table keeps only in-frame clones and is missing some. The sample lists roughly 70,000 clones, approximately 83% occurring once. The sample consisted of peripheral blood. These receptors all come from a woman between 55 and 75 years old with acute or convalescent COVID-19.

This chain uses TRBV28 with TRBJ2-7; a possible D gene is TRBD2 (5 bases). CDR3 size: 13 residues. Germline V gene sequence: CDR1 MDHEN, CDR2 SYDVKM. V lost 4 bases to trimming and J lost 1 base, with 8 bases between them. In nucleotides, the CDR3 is TGTGCCAGCAGTTGGACGGGGTCCTACGAGCAGTACTTC. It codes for CASSWTGSYEQYF.

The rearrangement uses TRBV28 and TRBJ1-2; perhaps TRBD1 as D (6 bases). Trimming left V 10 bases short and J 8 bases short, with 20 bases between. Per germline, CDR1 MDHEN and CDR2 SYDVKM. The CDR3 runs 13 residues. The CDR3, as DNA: TGTGCCACCAAGAGGGGGGGGGATGGCGGCTACACCTTC. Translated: CATKRGGDGGYTF.

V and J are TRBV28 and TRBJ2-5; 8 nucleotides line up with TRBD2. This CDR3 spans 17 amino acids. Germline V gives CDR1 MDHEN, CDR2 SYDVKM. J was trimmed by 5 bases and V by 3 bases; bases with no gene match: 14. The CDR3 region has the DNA TGTGCCAGCAGTTTGGGGAAAGCGGGGGAGGCCAGGGAGACCCAGTACTTC. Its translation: CASSLGKAGEARETQYF.

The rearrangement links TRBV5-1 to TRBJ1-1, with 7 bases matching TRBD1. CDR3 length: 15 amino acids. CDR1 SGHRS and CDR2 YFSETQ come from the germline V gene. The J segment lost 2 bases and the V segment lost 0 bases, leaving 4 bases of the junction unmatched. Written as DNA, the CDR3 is TGCGCCAGCAGCTTGGGGGACAGCCTAAACACTGAAGCTTTCTTT. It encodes CASSLGDSLNTEAFF. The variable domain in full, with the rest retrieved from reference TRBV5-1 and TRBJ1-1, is KAGVTQTPRYLIKTRGQQVTLSCSPISGHRSVSWYQQTPGQGLQFLFEYFSETQRNKGNFPGRFSGRQFSNSRSEMNVSTLELGDSALYLCASSLGDSLNTEAFFGQGTRLTVV.

As DNA, the CDR3 is TGTGCTTCCCAGGTGGGACTTTTGAACACTGAAGCTTTCTTT. Its translation is CASQVGLLNTEAFF. The chain links TRBV6-5 to TRBJ1-1; D is perhaps TRBD1 (5 bases). This CDR3 has 14 residues. Germline CDR1 and CDR2: MNHEY and SVGAGI.

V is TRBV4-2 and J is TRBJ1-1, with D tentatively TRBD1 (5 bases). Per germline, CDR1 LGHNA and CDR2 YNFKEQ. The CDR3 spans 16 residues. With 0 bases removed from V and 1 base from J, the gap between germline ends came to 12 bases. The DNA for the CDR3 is TGTGCCAGCAGCCAAGATGGGGCAGGCAGGAACACTGAAGCTTTCTTT. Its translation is CASSQDGAGRNTEAFF.

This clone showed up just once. The CDR3 nucleotides read TGTGCCAGCAGCCCTTCGAGGGAGGCCCATGGCTACACCTTC. Translation: CASSPSREAHGYTF. The V and J genes are TRBV7-8 and TRBJ1-2; no clear D gene. CDR3 size: 14 residues. With 5 bases removed from V and 6 bases from J, the gap between germline ends came to 16 bases. Germline-derived CDR1 and CDR2 are SGHVS and FQNEAQ. The full variable domain, with the rest looked up from reference TRBV7-8 and TRBJ1-2, is GAGVSQSPRYKVAKRGQDVALRCDPISGHVSLFWYQQALGQGPEFLTYFQNEAQLDKSGLPSDRFFAERPEGSVSTLKIQRTQQEDSAVYLCASSPSREAHGYTFGSGTRLTVV.

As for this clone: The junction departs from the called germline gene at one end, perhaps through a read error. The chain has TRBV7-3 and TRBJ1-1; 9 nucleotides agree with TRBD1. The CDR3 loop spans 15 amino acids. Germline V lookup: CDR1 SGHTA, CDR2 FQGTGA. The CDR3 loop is CASSSGTGLKTEAFF. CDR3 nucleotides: TGTGCCAGCAGCTCTGGGACAGGGTTGAAGACTGAAGCTTTCTTT.

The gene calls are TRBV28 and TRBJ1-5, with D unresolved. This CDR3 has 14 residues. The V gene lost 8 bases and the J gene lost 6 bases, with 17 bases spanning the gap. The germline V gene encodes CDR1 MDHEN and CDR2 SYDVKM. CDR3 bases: TGTGCCAGCGGGAGTACGGCTCGCCGTCAGCCCCAGCATTTT. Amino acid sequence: CASGSTARRQPQHF.

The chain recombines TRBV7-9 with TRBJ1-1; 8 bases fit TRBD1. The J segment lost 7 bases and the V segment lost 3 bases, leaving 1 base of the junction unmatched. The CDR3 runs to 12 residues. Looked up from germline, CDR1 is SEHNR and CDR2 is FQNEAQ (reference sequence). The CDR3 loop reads CASSFGQGEAFF. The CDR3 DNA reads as TGTGCCAGCAGCTTCGGACAGGGTGAAGCTTTCTTT. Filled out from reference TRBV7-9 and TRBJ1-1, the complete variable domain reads DTGVSQNPRHKITKRGQNVTFRCDPISEHNRLYWYRQTLGQGPEFLTYFQNEAQLEKSRLLSDRFSAERPKGSFSTLEIQRTEQGDSAMYLCASSFGQGEAFFGQGTRLTVV.

The CDR3 region is CASRGTSGSYNEQFF. The CDR3, as DNA: TGTGCCAGCAGGGGTACTAGCGGCTCCTACAATGAGCAGTTCTTC. The V and J genes are TRBV14 and TRBJ2-1; 8 bases are shared with TRBD2. Germline CDR1 and CDR2: SGHDN and FVKESK. Germline trimming cut 6 bases from V and 0 bases from J; bases unmatched to any gene: 4. The CDR3 has 15 amino acids.

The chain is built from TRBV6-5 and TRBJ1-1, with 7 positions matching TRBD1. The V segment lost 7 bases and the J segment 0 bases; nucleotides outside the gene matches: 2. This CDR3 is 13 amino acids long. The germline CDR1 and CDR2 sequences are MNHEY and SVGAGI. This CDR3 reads CASKGQMNTEAFF. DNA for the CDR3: TGTGCCAGCAAGGGACAGATGAACACTGAAGCTTTCTTT.

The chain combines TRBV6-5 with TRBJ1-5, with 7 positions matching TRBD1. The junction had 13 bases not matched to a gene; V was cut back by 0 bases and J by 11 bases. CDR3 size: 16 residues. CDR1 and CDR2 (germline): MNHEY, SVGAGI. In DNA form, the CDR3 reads TGTGCCAGCAGTTACTCGAGTGGGACAGCCTATTCGGCCCAGCATTTT. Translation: CASSYSSGTAYSAQHF.

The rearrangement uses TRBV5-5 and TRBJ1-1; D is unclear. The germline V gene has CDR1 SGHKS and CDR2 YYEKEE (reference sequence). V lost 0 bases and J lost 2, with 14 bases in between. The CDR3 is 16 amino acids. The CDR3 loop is CASSLGTGVLNTEAFF. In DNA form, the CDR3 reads TGTGCCAGCAGCTTGGGAACGGGAGTATTAAACACTGAAGCTTTCTTT.

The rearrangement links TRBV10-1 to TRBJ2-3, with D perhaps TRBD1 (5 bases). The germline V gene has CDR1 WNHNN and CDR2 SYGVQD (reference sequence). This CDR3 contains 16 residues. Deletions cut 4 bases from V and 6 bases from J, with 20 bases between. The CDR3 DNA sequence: TGCGCCAGCAGTGCCTCTCGCAGGGATAATGCGGATACGCAGTATTTT. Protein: CASSASRRDNADTQYF.

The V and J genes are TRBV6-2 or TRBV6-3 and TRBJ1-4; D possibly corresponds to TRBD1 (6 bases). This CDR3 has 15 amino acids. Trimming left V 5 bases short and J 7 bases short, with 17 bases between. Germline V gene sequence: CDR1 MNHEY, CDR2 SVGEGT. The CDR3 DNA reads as TGTGCCAGCAGTCCCCGACAGGCTGGGGCTGAAAAACTGTTTTTT. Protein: CASSPRQAGAEKLFF.

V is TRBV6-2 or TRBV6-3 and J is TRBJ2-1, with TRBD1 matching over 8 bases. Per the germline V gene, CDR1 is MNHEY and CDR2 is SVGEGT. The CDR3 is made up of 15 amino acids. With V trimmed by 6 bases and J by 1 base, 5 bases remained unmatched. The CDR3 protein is CASSLRQGSYNEQFF. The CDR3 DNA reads TGTGCCAGCAGCTTACGACAGGGGTCCTACAATGAGCAGTTCTTC.

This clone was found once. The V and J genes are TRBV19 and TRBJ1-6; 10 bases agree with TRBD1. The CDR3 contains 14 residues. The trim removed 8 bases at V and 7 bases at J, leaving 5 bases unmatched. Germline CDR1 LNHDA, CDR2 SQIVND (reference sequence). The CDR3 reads CASGTDRGNSPLHF. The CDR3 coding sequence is TGTGCCAGTGGGACGGACAGGGGGAATTCACCCCTCCACTTT.

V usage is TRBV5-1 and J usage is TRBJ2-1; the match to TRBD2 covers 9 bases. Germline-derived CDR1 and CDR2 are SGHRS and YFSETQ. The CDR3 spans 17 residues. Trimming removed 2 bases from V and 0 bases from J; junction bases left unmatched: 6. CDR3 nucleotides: TGCGCCAGCAGCTTCTATCTAGCGGGGAGCTCCTACAATGAGCAGTTCTTC. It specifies CASSFYLAGSSYNEQFF.

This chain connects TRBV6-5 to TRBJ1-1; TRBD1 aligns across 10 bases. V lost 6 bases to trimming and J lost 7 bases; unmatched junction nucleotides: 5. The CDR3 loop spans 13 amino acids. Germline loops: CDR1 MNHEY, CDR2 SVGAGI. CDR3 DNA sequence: TGTGCCAGCAGCCGGACAGGGGGAGGTGAAGCTTTCTTT. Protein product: CASSRTGGGEAFF.

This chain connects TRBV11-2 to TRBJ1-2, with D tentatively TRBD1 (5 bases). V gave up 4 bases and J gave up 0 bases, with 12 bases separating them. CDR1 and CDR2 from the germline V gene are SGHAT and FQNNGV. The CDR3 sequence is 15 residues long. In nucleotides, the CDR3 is TGTGCCAGCAGCTCCCGGGGGACTACTAACTATGGCTACACCTTC. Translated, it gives CASSSRGTTNYGYTF.

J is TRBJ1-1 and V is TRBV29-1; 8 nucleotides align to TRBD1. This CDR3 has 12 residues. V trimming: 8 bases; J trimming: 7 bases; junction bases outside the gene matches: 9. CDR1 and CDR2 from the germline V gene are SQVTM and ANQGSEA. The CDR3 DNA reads TGCAGCACGGCTTCGGGGACAGGTGAAGCTTTCTTT. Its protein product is CSTASGTGEAFF.

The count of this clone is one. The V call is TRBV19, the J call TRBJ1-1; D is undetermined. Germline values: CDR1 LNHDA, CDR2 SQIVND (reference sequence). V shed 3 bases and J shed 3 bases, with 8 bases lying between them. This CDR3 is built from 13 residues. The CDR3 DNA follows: TGTGCCAGTAGTATCCGGGAAGACACTGAAGCTTTCTTT. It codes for CASSIREDTEAFF.